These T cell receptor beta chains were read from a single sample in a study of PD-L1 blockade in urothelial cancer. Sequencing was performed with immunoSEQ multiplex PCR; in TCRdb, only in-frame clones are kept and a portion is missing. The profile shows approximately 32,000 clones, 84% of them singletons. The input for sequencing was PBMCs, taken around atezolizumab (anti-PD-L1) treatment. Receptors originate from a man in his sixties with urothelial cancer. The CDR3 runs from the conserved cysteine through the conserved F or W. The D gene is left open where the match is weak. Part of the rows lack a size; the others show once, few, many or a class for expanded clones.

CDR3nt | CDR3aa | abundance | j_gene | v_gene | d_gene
TGCGCCAGCAGCTTGGGAGGGACAGGGACTCACGAGCAGTACTTC | CASSLGGTGTHEQYF | NA | TRBJ2-7 | TRBV5-1 | TRBD1
TGTGCCTGGAGGAATGGGGGGGAGCCCCTCCACTTT | CAWRNGGEPLHF | few | TRBJ1-6 | TRBV30 | NA
TGTGCCAGCAGCTTAGTTGGAGGGGTGAATGGCTACACCTTC | CASSLVGGVNGYTF | NA | TRBJ1-2 | TRBV7-2 | NA
TGTGCCAGCAGTGAGAGGACTAGCGGGGGGACCCAGTACTTC | CASSERTSGGTQYF | NA | TRBJ2-5 | TRBV2 | TRBD2
TGCGCCAGCAGCTTACCGGGACAGATGTACAATGAGCAGTTCTTC | CASSLPGQMYNEQFF | NA | TRBJ2-1 | TRBV5-1 | TRBD1
TGCGCCAGCAGCCCGGCGGGGGGGTCCTACGAGCAGTACTTC | CASSPAGGSYEQYF | NA | TRBJ2-7 | TRBV5-1 | TRBD2
TGTGCCAGCAGCCAATTTAGGGGATTTGGCTACACCTTC | CASSQFRGFGYTF | NA | TRBJ1-2 | TRBV14 | NA
TGTGCCAGCAGCCGGGACAGGGGGTACACTGAAGCTTTCTTT | CASSRDRGYTEAFF | NA | TRBJ1-1 | TRBV6-6 | TRBD1
TGTGCCTGGAGTAAAGGACAACTCGATAGCAATCAGCCCCAGCATTTT | CAWSKGQLDSNQPQHF | NA | TRBJ1-5 | TRBV30 | NA
TGCGCCAGCAGCTTGTCAACTAGCGGGAAGTACAATGAGCAGTTCTTC | CASSLSTSGKYNEQFF | NA | TRBJ2-1 | TRBV5-1 | TRBD2
TGTGCCAGCAGCCAGAGGGTCATTACCGGGGCCAACGTCCTGACTTTC | CASSQRVITGANVLTF | NA | TRBJ2-6 | TRBV7-9 | NA
TGCGCCAGCAGCTCAGGGACTAGCGGGGGGGCGAAAGATACGCAGTATTTT | CASSSGTSGGAKDTQYF | NA | TRBJ2-3 | TRBV5-1 | TRBD2
TGTGCCAGCAGCTCGGGACAGGGCCTGAAGGGCTACACCTTC | CASSSGQGLKGYTF | NA | TRBJ1-2 | TRBV7-9 | TRBD1
TGCGCCAGCAGCCCGTCGGGACAGCGCTACGAGCAGTACTTC | CASSPSGQRYEQYF | NA | TRBJ2-7 | TRBV5-1 | TRBD1
TGTGCCAGCAGCCGCGGGGGGAACACTGAAGCTTTCTTT | CASSRGGNTEAFF | NA | TRBJ1-1 | TRBV5-4 | NA
TGTGCCAGCAGTTCGGGACTAGCCAACACTGAAGCTTTCTTT | CASSSGLANTEAFF | NA | TRBJ1-1 | TRBV6-6 | NA
TGTGCCAGTAGTATAGGGACAGGTTCGGGAAACACCATATATTTT | CASSIGTGSGNTIYF | NA | TRBJ1-3 | TRBV19 | TRBD1
TGTGCCAGCAGCTTAGCGGGAGGGATAAATGAGCAGTTCTTC | CASSLAGGINEQFF | NA | TRBJ2-1 | TRBV6-6 | TRBD2
TGTGCCAGCAGTTATTGGACAGGGATGAACACTGAAGCTTTCTTT | CASSYWTGMNTEAFF | NA | TRBJ1-1 | TRBV6-5 | TRBD1
TGTGCCAGCAGCCCTAGAGGACAGGGCTGGACTGAAGCTTTCTTT | CASSPRGQGWTEAFF | NA | TRBJ1-1 | TRBV9 | TRBD1
TGCGCCAGCAGCTGGGGAGGACTAGCGACTAGCACAGATACGCAGTATTTT | CASSWGGLATSTDTQYF | NA | TRBJ2-3 | TRBV5-1 | TRBD2
TGTGCCAGCAGCTTGGACTGGACAGGGGGTTGGTACGAGCAGTACTTC | CASSLDWTGGWYEQYF | once | TRBJ2-7 | TRBV5-6 | TRBD1
TGTGCCTGGAGTGCCGGGACAGGAGGCTATGGCTACACCTTC | CAWSAGTGGYGYTF | NA | TRBJ1-2 | TRBV30 | TRBD1
TGTGCCAGAAGCTCCAGGGACCGGGACTTTGGTCCCGGTCAGCCCCAGCATTTT | CARSSRDRDFGPGQPQHF | few | TRBJ1-5 | TRBV5-3 | NA
TGTGCCGTGACTAGCGGGAGTGCGGTTTTACACGAGCAGTACTTC | CAVTSGSAVLHEQYF | NA | TRBJ2-7 | TRBV9 | TRBD2
TGTGCCTGGAGTAAACAGGGGATCAGCACAGATACGCAGTATTTT | CAWSKQGISTDTQYF | NA | TRBJ2-3 | TRBV30 | TRBD1
TGTGCCAGCGGGGACAGGGGGCTCCCCTCCTACGAGCAGTACTTC | CASGDRGLPSYEQYF | once | TRBJ2-7 | TRBV6-6 | TRBD1